Listed below are T cell receptor beta chains from one sample, sequenced in a study of radiotherapy plus CTLA-4 blockade in lung cancer. The method was immunoSEQ multiplex PCR; TCRdb's version includes in-frame clones alone and lacks a portion of them. Seen here are tens of thousands of clones, approximately 66% observed once, and the top ten hold 3% to 5%. This sample comprised peripheral blood, obtained from a patient treated with radiotherapy plus ipilimumab. The receptors come from a human donor with non-small cell lung cancer who had stable disease on radiotherapy plus ipilimumab. Each CDR3 is given with its conserved first and last residue. Fields, in order: CDR3 DNA, CDR3 protein, V gene, D gene, J gene, clone size. D genes are given only for firm matches. Clone size is shown for a subset of rows, as once, few, many or a class of expanded clone.

CDR3nt: TGTGCCAGCTCACCCGACAGTTACACTGAAGCTTTCTTT; CDR3aa: CASSPDSYTEAFF; v_gene: TRBV18; d_gene: NA; j_gene: TRBJ1-1; abundance: NA
CDR3nt: TGTGCCAGTAGTATACCAGGGGCCGCTGGATATGGCTACACCTTC; CDR3aa: CASSIPGAAGYGYTF; v_gene: TRBV19; d_gene: NA; j_gene: TRBJ1-2; abundance: once
CDR3nt: TGTGCCAGCAGCCGCGGGGGGCCGGGAGGTAGCAATGAGCAGTTCTTC; CDR3aa: CASSRGGPGGSNEQFF; v_gene: TRBV7-2; d_gene: TRBD2; j_gene: TRBJ2-1; abundance: NA
CDR3nt: TGCGCCAGCAGCATAACAGGGAACCACGAGCAGTACTTC; CDR3aa: CASSITGNHEQYF; v_gene: TRBV5-1; d_gene: NA; j_gene: TRBJ2-7; abundance: NA
CDR3nt: TGTGCCAGCAGCTCTTTAAGAGGCCAAGAGACCCAGTACTTC; CDR3aa: CASSSLRGQETQYF; v_gene: TRBV7-9; d_gene: NA; j_gene: TRBJ2-5; abundance: NA
CDR3nt: TGTGCCAGCAGTGAAGCGGAGGCGCCTACCTACGAGCAGTACTTC; CDR3aa: CASSEAEAPTYEQYF; v_gene: TRBV6-1; d_gene: NA; j_gene: TRBJ2-7; abundance: NA
CDR3nt: TGCAGCGGCCTCCGGGGGGATCGGGAGACCCAGTACTTC; CDR3aa: CSGLRGDRETQYF; v_gene: TRBV29-1; d_gene: TRBD2; j_gene: TRBJ2-5; abundance: NA
CDR3nt: TGTGCCAGCAGTTTCCGTGTGGGACGGCGGTCTGATGGGCAGGGGTCAAATGGCTACACCTTC; CDR3aa: CASSFRVGRRSDGQGSNGYTF; v_gene: TRBV28; d_gene: NA; j_gene: TRBJ1-2; abundance: NA
CDR3nt: TGTGCCAGTAGGAGGGGGACAGAGAACACCGGGGAGCTGTTTTTT; CDR3aa: CASRRGTENTGELFF; v_gene: TRBV19; d_gene: TRBD1; j_gene: TRBJ2-2; abundance: NA
CDR3nt: TGTGCCAGCAGCCCCCGGGACGGGAACACTGAAGCTTTCTTT; CDR3aa: CASSPRDGNTEAFF; v_gene: TRBV6-5; d_gene: NA; j_gene: TRBJ1-1; abundance: few
CDR3nt: TGTGCCAGCAGCCCTCAAAGGTTTAGAGATGAGCAGTTCTTC; CDR3aa: CASSPQRFRDEQFF; v_gene: TRBV11-2; d_gene: NA; j_gene: TRBJ2-1; abundance: NA
CDR3nt: TGTGCCAGCAGCCCCCCGCAGGTAACAGGAGCGGGCCAGCCCCAGCATTTT; CDR3aa: CASSPPQVTGAGQPQHF; v_gene: TRBV28; d_gene: NA; j_gene: TRBJ1-5; abundance: NA
CDR3nt: TGTGCCAGCAGCCTCTGGGGGTTTAAGGATCAGCCCCAGCATTTT; CDR3aa: CASSLWGFKDQPQHF; v_gene: TRBV7-8; d_gene: NA; j_gene: TRBJ1-5; abundance: NA
CDR3nt: TGTGCCAGCAGTACCTACTCGAATGAGCAGTTCTTC; CDR3aa: CASSTYSNEQFF; v_gene: TRBV28; d_gene: NA; j_gene: TRBJ2-1; abundance: few
CDR3nt: TGTGCCAGCTTTAGGACAGGGGACACCGGGGAGCTGTTTTTT; CDR3aa: CASFRTGDTGELFF; v_gene: TRBV7-9; d_gene: TRBD1; j_gene: TRBJ2-2; abundance: few
CDR3nt: TGTGCCAGCAGTCCCGACGGAAACTATGGCTACACCTTC; CDR3aa: CASSPDGNYGYTF; v_gene: TRBV27; d_gene: NA; j_gene: TRBJ1-2; abundance: NA
CDR3nt: TGTGCCAGCAGCCTAGCGGGGGGCGGGGCCCAGTACTTC; CDR3aa: CASSLAGGGAQYF; v_gene: TRBV9; d_gene: TRBD2; j_gene: TRBJ2-5; abundance: NA
CDR3nt: TGTGCCAGCAGCGGGGGACTAGCGGGAGAAGGGTATGAGCAGTTCTTC; CDR3aa: CASSGGLAGEGYEQFF; v_gene: TRBV9; d_gene: TRBD2; j_gene: TRBJ2-1; abundance: NA
CDR3nt: TGTGCCAGCAGCCCATTGGGGCAGGGGATGTACGAGCAGTACTTC; CDR3aa: CASSPLGQGMYEQYF; v_gene: TRBV4-2; d_gene: NA; j_gene: TRBJ2-7; abundance: NA
CDR3nt: TGTGCCAGCAGGGAGGGGTCGGAGAGCGGCTACACCTTC; CDR3aa: CASREGSESGYTF; v_gene: TRBV7-9; d_gene: NA; j_gene: TRBJ1-2; abundance: few
CDR3nt: TGTGCCAGCAGTCGCCCCAGGGGGACTGAAGCTTTCTTT; CDR3aa: CASSRPRGTEAFF; v_gene: TRBV6-1; d_gene: TRBD1; j_gene: TRBJ1-1; abundance: NA
CDR3nt: TGTGCCAGCACTCGGACAGGGCAGGACTATGGCTACACCTTC; CDR3aa: CASTRTGQDYGYTF; v_gene: TRBV11-2; d_gene: TRBD1; j_gene: TRBJ1-2; abundance: NA
CDR3nt: TGTGCCAGTAGTCATTCAGGGCCTACCACAGATACGCAGTATTTT; CDR3aa: CASSHSGPTTDTQYF; v_gene: TRBV19; d_gene: NA; j_gene: TRBJ2-3; abundance: NA
CDR3nt: TGTGCCAGCAGTGGAGCGAGCGGGAGGGCTCCGGCGCAGTATTTT; CDR3aa: CASSGASGRAPAQYF; v_gene: TRBV2; d_gene: TRBD2; j_gene: TRBJ2-3; abundance: NA
CDR3nt: TGTGCCAGCAAGGGGGTGGTAGGCAAAAACATTCAGTACTTC; CDR3aa: CASKGVVGKNIQYF; v_gene: TRBV2; d_gene: NA; j_gene: TRBJ2-4; abundance: NA
CDR3nt: TGTGCCAGCAGCCCGCAGGCCACAGATACGCAGTATTTT; CDR3aa: CASSPQATDTQYF; v_gene: TRBV28; d_gene: NA; j_gene: TRBJ2-3; abundance: NA
CDR3nt: TGTGCCAGCAGCTTAGAATGGGAGACCCAGCCCCAGCATTTT; CDR3aa: CASSLEWETQPQHF; v_gene: TRBV7-6; d_gene: NA; j_gene: TRBJ1-5; abundance: NA
CDR3nt: TGTGCCACCAGCAGAGGGGGTAACTATGGCTACACCTTC; CDR3aa: CATSRGGNYGYTF; v_gene: TRBV15; d_gene: NA; j_gene: TRBJ1-2; abundance: NA
CDR3nt: TGTGCCAGCAGCTACCCTACTAGCGGGACCACAGATACGCAGTATTTT; CDR3aa: CASSYPTSGTTDTQYF; v_gene: TRBV9; d_gene: TRBD2; j_gene: TRBJ2-3; abundance: NA
CDR3nt: TGTGCCAGCAGTCCAGGGTCGGGGGGTCGTGTCTCTGAAGCTTTCTTT; CDR3aa: CASSPGSGGRVSEAFF; v_gene: TRBV28; d_gene: NA; j_gene: TRBJ1-1; abundance: NA
CDR3nt: TGTGCCATCAGTGAGGTATGGCACGAGCAGTACTTC; CDR3aa: CAISEVWHEQYF; v_gene: TRBV10-3; d_gene: NA; j_gene: TRBJ2-7; abundance: few
CDR3nt: TGTGCCAGTATTGGACAGGGAGGTAACTATGGCTACACCTTC; CDR3aa: CASIGQGGNYGYTF; v_gene: TRBV19; d_gene: TRBD1; j_gene: TRBJ1-2; abundance: NA
CDR3nt: TGTGCCACTCAGGGGGCGGATGAAAAACTGTTTTTT; CDR3aa: CATQGADEKLFF; v_gene: TRBV6-1; d_gene: TRBD1; j_gene: TRBJ1-4; abundance: NA
CDR3nt: TGTGCCAGCAGTCGCCAGACTAGCGGGGTGGGCCAAGAGACCCAGTACTTC; CDR3aa: CASSRQTSGVGQETQYF; v_gene: TRBV28; d_gene: TRBD2; j_gene: TRBJ2-5; abundance: NA
CDR3nt: TGTGCCAGCAGTGAGAGCAGGGGTTACACCGGGGAGCTGTTTTTT; CDR3aa: CASSESRGYTGELFF; v_gene: TRBV2; d_gene: NA; j_gene: TRBJ2-2; abundance: NA
CDR3nt: TGCGCCAGCCCCCAGCCGCAACCGACAAAGACACCGGGATGCACAGATACGCAGTATTTT; CDR3aa: CASPQPQPTKTPGCTDTQYF; v_gene: TRBV23-1; d_gene: NA; j_gene: TRBJ2-3; abundance: NA
CDR3nt: TGCGCCAGCAGTGAGAACCGGCTCGGGAACACTGAAGCTTTCTTT; CDR3aa: CASSENRLGNTEAFF; v_gene: TRBV10-2; d_gene: NA; j_gene: TRBJ1-1; abundance: NA
CDR3nt: TGTGCCATCAGTGAGTGGACAGTCTCCTACGAGCAGTACTTC; CDR3aa: CAISEWTVSYEQYF; v_gene: TRBV10-3; d_gene: NA; j_gene: TRBJ2-7; abundance: NA
CDR3nt: TGTGCCAGCTCACCACCCTTCCAGGGCACAGATACGCAGTATTTT; CDR3aa: CASSPPFQGTDTQYF; v_gene: TRBV18; d_gene: NA; j_gene: TRBJ2-3; abundance: NA
CDR3nt: TGTGCCACCAGCAGGGCCGACCCCAGCACAGATACGCAGTATTTT; CDR3aa: CATSRADPSTDTQYF; v_gene: TRBV15; d_gene: NA; j_gene: TRBJ2-3; abundance: NA
CDR3nt: TGTGCCAGCAGCCTCACATGGGGGGCCATTGAAGCTTTCTTT; CDR3aa: CASSLTWGAIEAFF; v_gene: TRBV27; d_gene: NA; j_gene: TRBJ1-1; abundance: NA
CDR3nt: TGTGCCAGCAGCTTAGGGGACAGGGGTTTCTATGGCTACACCTTC; CDR3aa: CASSLGDRGFYGYTF; v_gene: TRBV7-8; d_gene: TRBD1; j_gene: TRBJ1-2; abundance: NA
CDR3nt: TGTGCCAGCAGTGCCCAGTACTTGGATGGCTACACCTTC; CDR3aa: CASSAQYLDGYTF; v_gene: TRBV25-1; d_gene: NA; j_gene: TRBJ1-2; abundance: NA
CDR3nt: TGTGCCGGGTCGGTAGGGATACGGAGAGGTGAAGCTTTCTTT; CDR3aa: CAGSVGIRRGEAFF; v_gene: TRBV30; d_gene: NA; j_gene: TRBJ1-1; abundance: once
CDR3nt: TGTGCCAGCAGTCTGACAGGGGACAGTAACACCATATATTTT; CDR3aa: CASSLTGDSNTIYF; v_gene: TRBV6-5; d_gene: TRBD1; j_gene: TRBJ1-3; abundance: few
CDR3nt: TGTGCCAGCGGCTATTTCGGCTACGAGCAGTACTTC; CDR3aa: CASGYFGYEQYF; v_gene: TRBV11-2; d_gene: NA; j_gene: TRBJ2-7; abundance: NA
CDR3nt: TGTGCCACCGGAGCCGCACTTAGCACAGATACGCAGTATTTT; CDR3aa: CATGAALSTDTQYF; v_gene: TRBV7-9; d_gene: NA; j_gene: TRBJ2-3; abundance: NA
CDR3nt: TGCGCCAGCAGCCAAGATAACAGGGTAAATTTCTACGAGCAGTACTTC; CDR3aa: CASSQDNRVNFYEQYF; v_gene: TRBV4-1; d_gene: NA; j_gene: TRBJ2-7; abundance: few
CDR3nt: TGTGCCAGTATTCCTCCGGGGGGAGGGAACACTGAAGCTTTCTTT; CDR3aa: CASIPPGGGNTEAFF; v_gene: TRBV19; d_gene: NA; j_gene: TRBJ1-1; abundance: few
CDR3nt: TGTGCCAGCAGCTCCGGGTTCTCTGGAAACACCATATATTTT; CDR3aa: CASSSGFSGNTIYF; v_gene: TRBV7-2; d_gene: NA; j_gene: TRBJ1-3; abundance: NA
CDR3nt: TGTGCCAGCAGCTCTAGCGGGTCTGAGGGTTCCTACAATGAGCAGTTCTTC; CDR3aa: CASSSSGSEGSYNEQFF; v_gene: TRBV5-6; d_gene: TRBD2; j_gene: TRBJ2-1; abundance: NA
CDR3nt: TGTGCCAGCAGTCACGGACCACAGCGGACCCAGTACTTC; CDR3aa: CASSHGPQRTQYF; v_gene: TRBV27; d_gene: NA; j_gene: TRBJ2-5; abundance: NA
CDR3nt: TGCAGCGTTGGGGTCTTAGGGGTGGAGGCTTTCTTT; CDR3aa: CSVGVLGVEAFF; v_gene: TRBV29-1; d_gene: NA; j_gene: TRBJ1-1; abundance: few
CDR3nt: TGTGCCAGCAGCTTAAATTCTGGTTCGGCCTACGAGCAGTACTTC; CDR3aa: CASSLNSGSAYEQYF; v_gene: TRBV7-2; d_gene: NA; j_gene: TRBJ2-7; abundance: NA
CDR3nt: TGTGCCAGCAGCTTAGGGCTAGCCAATGAGCAGTTCTTC; CDR3aa: CASSLGLANEQFF; v_gene: TRBV11-3; d_gene: NA; j_gene: TRBJ2-1; abundance: few